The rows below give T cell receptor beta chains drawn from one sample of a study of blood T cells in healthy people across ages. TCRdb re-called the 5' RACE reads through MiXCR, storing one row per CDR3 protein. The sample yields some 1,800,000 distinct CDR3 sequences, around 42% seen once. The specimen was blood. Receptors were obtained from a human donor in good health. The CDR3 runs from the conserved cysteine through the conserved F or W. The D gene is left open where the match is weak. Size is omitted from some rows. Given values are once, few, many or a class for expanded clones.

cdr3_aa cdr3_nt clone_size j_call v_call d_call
CASSPKGANYNEQFF TGTGCCAGCAGTCCAAAGGGGGCTAACTACAATGAGCAGTTCTTC few TRBJ2-1 TRBV12-3/TRBV12-4 TRBD1
CASSPYTGARGDQPQHF TGTGCCAGCAGCCCATATACCGGGGCCAGGGGCGATCAGCCCCAGCATTTT few TRBJ1-5 TRBV7-8 -
CASSPSTGMVGYEQYF TGTGCCAGCAGCCCCTCCACAGGGATGGTGGGCTACGAGCAGTACTTC - TRBJ2-7 TRBV7-9 -
CASSRVRNPDNEQFF TGCGCCAGCAGCCGGGTCAGGAACCCGGACAATGAGCAGTTCTTC - TRBJ2-1 TRBV4-3 -
CASSFPFGEQYF TGTGCCAGCAGTTTCCCCTTCGGAGAGCAGTACTTC - TRBJ2-7 TRBV28 -
CASSNPDRGTEAFF TGCGCCAGCAGCAACCCGGACAGGGGGACTGAAGCTTTCTTT few TRBJ1-1 TRBV5-1 TRBD1
CAISPTTGFYEQYF TGTGCCATCAGCCCAACGACAGGGTTCTACGAGCAGTACTTC few TRBJ2-7 TRBV10-3 TRBD1
CASSGGGWYQETQYF TGTGCCAGCAGCGGAGGAGGGTGGTACCAAGAGACCCAGTACTTC few TRBJ2-5 TRBV9 -
CASSPWGGNTIYF TGTGCCAGCAGCCCCTGGGGTGGAAACACCATATATTTT - TRBJ1-3 TRBV12-3/TRBV12-4 -
CASSSGQGRSGANVLTF - few TRBJ2-6 TRBV28 -
CASSIHRNSYEQYF TGTGCCAGCTCCATTCACAGAAACTCCTACGAGCAGTACTTC - TRBJ2-7 TRBV12-3/TRBV12-4 -
CASSAGLNPYEQYF TGTGCCAGCAGCGCGGGACTCAATCCCTACGAGCAGTACTTC few TRBJ2-7 TRBV9 -
CASGRPPVGTQYF TGTGCCAGCGGCCGACCTCCAGTTGGTACGCAGTATTTT many TRBJ2-3 TRBV28 -
CASSLETEQFF TGTGCCAGCAGCTTAGAGACTGAGCAGTTCTTC few TRBJ2-1 TRBV7-2 -
CSALLAGASYEQYF TGCAGCGCACTACTAGCGGGAGCTTCCTACGAGCAGTACTTC - TRBJ2-7 TRBV29-1 TRBD2
CASSYHRTGGSYEQYF TGTGCCAGCAGCTACCACCGGACAGGGGGATCCTACGAGCAGTACTTC - TRBJ2-7 TRBV7-8 TRBD1
CASSQVDSPTYEQYF TGTGCCAGCAGCCAAGTGGACAGTCCAACCTACGAGCAGTACTTC - TRBJ2-7 TRBV4-2 -
CAGCSGGNQETQYF TGTGCCGGATGTAGCGGGGGGAACCAAGAGACCCAGTACTTC few TRBJ2-5 TRBV6-2/TRBV6-3 TRBD2
CSVELAKNEQFF TGCAGCGTTGAACTAGCGAAAAATGAGCAGTTCTTC few TRBJ2-1 TRBV29-1 -
CATSRDPRTQETQYF TGTGCCACCAGCAGAGATCCCAGAACCCAAGAGACCCAGTACTTC - TRBJ2-5 TRBV15 -
CASSVEVTDNTGELFF TGTGCCAGCAGCGTAGAGGTGACGGATAACACCGGGGAGCTGTTTTTT - TRBJ2-2 TRBV9 -
CASSLLGTPLYEQYF TGTGCCAGCAGCTTGCTTGGGACTCCCCTCTACGAGCAGTACTTC few TRBJ2-7 TRBV5-5 -
CASSFSSGHTDTQYF TGTGCCAGCAGCTTCTCTAGCGGGCACACAGATACGCAGTATTTT few TRBJ2-3 TRBV7-2 TRBD2
CSAWTHGELFF TGCAGCGCCTGGACTCACGGGGAGCTGTTTTTT few TRBJ2-2 TRBV29-1 -
CASSLALGETYEQYF TGTGCCAGCAGCTTAGCCCTAGGGGAAACCTACGAGCAGTACTTC few TRBJ2-7 TRBV7-8 -
CASSRRLAYNAYNEQFF TGTGCCAGCAGCCGCCGACTAGCATATAACGCCTACAATGAGCAGTTCTTC few TRBJ2-1 TRBV12-3/TRBV12-4 TRBD2
CASRRGQENTEAFF TGTGCCAGCAGACGAGGACAGGAGAACACTGAAGCTTTCTTT - TRBJ1-1 TRBV12-3/TRBV12-4 TRBD1
CSADGLAGGRADTQYF TGCAGTGCCGACGGACTAGCGGGGGGGAGGGCTGATACGCAGTATTTT few TRBJ2-3 TRBV20-1 TRBD2
CSAPLAGARTDTQYF TGCAGTGCCCCACTAGCGGGGGCCCGCACAGATACGCAGTATTTT few TRBJ2-3 TRBV20-1 TRBD2
CASSPVQGAKGYTF TGTGCCAGCAGCCCTGTCCAGGGGGCTAAGGGCTACACCTTC - TRBJ1-2 TRBV3-1 TRBD1
CASSPPTGSLTPLHF TGTGCCAGCAGTCCACCGACAGGGAGTTTGACACCCCTCCACTTT - TRBJ1-6 TRBV28 TRBD1
CASIPGQGLNTEAFF TGTGCCAGCATCCCGGGACAGGGGCTGAACACTGAAGCTTTCTTT few TRBJ1-1 TRBV12-3/TRBV12-4 TRBD1
CASSLGGDGNEQLF TGTGCCAGCAGCTTAGGGGGGGACGGGAATGAGCAGTTATTC once TRBJ2-1 TRBV7-6 -
CASSQWSSGGNEQYF TGCGCCAGCAGCCAATGGTCTAGCGGGGGCAATGAGCAGTATTTT - TRBJ2-3 TRBV4-3 TRBD2
CASSPRIRSYGYTF TGTGCCAGCAGCCCAAGGATAAGAAGCTATGGCTACACCTTC - TRBJ1-2 TRBV3-1 -
CAISDLGQTNEKLFF TGTGCCATCAGTGACTTAGGACAGACTAATGAAAAACTGTTTTTT - TRBJ1-4 TRBV10-3 -
CASSYRVETQYF TGTGCCAGCAGCTATAGGGTAGAGACCCAGTACTTC - TRBJ2-5 TRBV7-2 -
CSVAPRLADTQYF TGCAGCGTTGCACCCCGGCTAGCAGATACGCAGTATTTT - TRBJ2-3 TRBV29-1 -
CASSPPGGSGTYEQYF TGTGCCAGCAGCCCCCCCGGGGGTAGCGGGACCTACGAGCAGTACTTC - TRBJ2-7 TRBV7-9 TRBD2
CASSLRSGAGYTF TGTGCCAGCAGTTTGAGAAGTGGGGCTGGCTACACCTTC - TRBJ1-2 TRBV27 -
CATSPGGTYEQYF TGTGCCACTAGCCCTGGCGGCACCTACGAGCAGTACTTC - TRBJ2-7 TRBV6-6 -
CASSPRTSIETQYF TGTGCCAGCAGCCCCAGGACCAGTATAGAGACCCAGTACTTC - TRBJ2-5 TRBV4-2 -
CSASATVPGRDTQYF TGCAGTGCTAGTGCGACTGTACCGGGTCGAGATACGCAGTATTTT - TRBJ2-3 TRBV20-1 -
CASSMTRGLPLEQYF TGTGCCAGCAGTATGACCAGGGGGCTACCCCTCGAGCAGTACTTC many TRBJ2-7 TRBV28 TRBD1
CSVRGDGYTF TGCAGCGTTCGAGGGGATGGCTACACCTTC - TRBJ1-2 TRBV29-1 -
CASSLRGTGGAKYGYTF TGTGCCAGCAGTTTAAGGGGCACGGGGGGCGCAAAGTATGGCTACACCTTC - TRBJ1-2 TRBV12-3/TRBV12-4 -
CASKRDVYEQFF TGTGCCAGCAAAAGGGACGTTTATGAGCAGTTCTTC - TRBJ2-1 TRBV6-2/TRBV6-3 -
CAIGREIGRTQYF TGTGCCATCGGGCGGGAGATTGGACGGACCCAGTACTTC - TRBJ2-5 TRBV6-1 TRBD2
CATSRGGTVNNEQFF TGTGCCACCAGCCGGGGGGGGACAGTAAACAATGAGCAGTTCTTC - TRBJ2-1 TRBV24-1 -
CASSLKGGRWTEAFF TGTGCCAGCAGTTTGAAGGGGGGGCGCTGGACTGAAGCTTTCTTT - TRBJ1-1 TRBV12-3/TRBV12-4 -
CASSLLTGDPGNAIYF TGTGCCAGCAGTCTTCTCACAGGGGACCCTGGAAACGCCATATATTTT few TRBJ1-3 TRBV28 TRBD1
CSARVRGGYSYNEQFF TGCAGTGCTAGAGTGCGGGGGGGCTACTCCTACAATGAGCAGTTCTTC few TRBJ2-1 TRBV20-1 TRBD2
CASSRSQGAEAFF TGCGCCAGCAGCCGTTCCCAGGGAGCCGAAGCTTTCTTT few TRBJ1-1 TRBV5-1 -
CASTLLGPTDTQYF TGTGCCAGCACCCTCCTAGGGCCCACAGATACGCAGTATTTT few TRBJ2-3 TRBV7-2 -
CASSQRGGGTSYGYTF TGCGCCAGCAGCCAAAGGGGCGGCGGAACTTCCTATGGCTACACCTTC - TRBJ1-2 TRBV4-3 -
CASSASLRGQGRISQYF TGTGCCAGCAGCGCCTCTCTGAGAGGACAGGGGCGTATTAGTCAGTACTTC - TRBJ2-4 TRBV9 TRBD1